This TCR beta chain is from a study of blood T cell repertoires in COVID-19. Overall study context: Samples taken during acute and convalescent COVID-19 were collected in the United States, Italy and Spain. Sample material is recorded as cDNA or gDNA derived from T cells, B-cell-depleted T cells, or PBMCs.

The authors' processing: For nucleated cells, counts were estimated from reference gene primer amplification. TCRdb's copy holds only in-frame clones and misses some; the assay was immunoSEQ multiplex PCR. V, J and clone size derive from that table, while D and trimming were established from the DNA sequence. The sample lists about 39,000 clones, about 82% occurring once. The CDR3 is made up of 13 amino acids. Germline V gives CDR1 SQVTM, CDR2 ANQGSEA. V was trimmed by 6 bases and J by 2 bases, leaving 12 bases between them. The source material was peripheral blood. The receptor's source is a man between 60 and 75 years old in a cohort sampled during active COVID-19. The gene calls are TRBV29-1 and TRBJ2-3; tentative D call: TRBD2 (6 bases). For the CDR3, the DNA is TGCAGCGTAACGGACTACGACACAGATACGCAGTATTTT. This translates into CSVTDYDTDTQYF.